This T cell receptor (beta chain) originates from a study of blood T cell repertoires in COVID-19 (dated by TCRdb to the early 2020s). Study-level background: Samples covering the acute and convalescent phases of COVID-19 were provided by collaborators in the United States, Italy and Spain. The dataset comprised deeply sampled blood TCRbeta repertoires from subjects exposed to, actively infected with, or recovered from COVID-19. The repertoires were released in a freely available public database intended as a resource for research on the immune response to SARS-CoV-2. Where HLA class I and class II types were available, the types were taken from metadata supplied by the sample provider, not from assay-based typing. The samples were drawn from the first 160 participants of the ongoing ImmuneRACE study and from some 1,300 subjects provided by 6 global collaborators. The prospective study material was composed of cDNA or gDNA derived from T cells, B-cell-depleted T cells, or PBMCs. A de-identified subject ID, COVID-19 status, age in years and sex were almost always included in the sample metadata.

In the case of this clone: The target of this receptor is not known. There are no base qualities to consult, and no much larger clone falls within one base.

The collaborating institutions used their own protocols to collect whole blood in K2EDTA tubes. For TCRbeta analysis, collaborators shipped samples in one of three forms: frozen whole blood, isolated PBMCs, or DNA extracted from either of those sample types. The immunoSEQ Assay, a bias-controlled multiplex PCR, was used to amplify TCRbeta CDR3 regions from genomic DNA. In the original analysis: The number of nucleated cells in each sample was estimated from the amplification of reference gene primers within the assay. To quantify the absolute abundance of each unique TCRbeta CDR3 rearrangement, sequence reads were collapsed and filtered. For each sample, productive Simpson clonality was calculated as the square root of Simpson's diversity index over productive rearrangements. Sourced from immuneACCESS, this table was stored by TCRdb with only in-frame sequences that have V and J called. A share of the clones is absent; for the studies checked, an unresolved V gene accounts for under half, and the remainder has no known explanation. The V and J calls and clone size come from that table; D and trimming were worked out from the DNA. Across this sample there are tens of thousands of clones, with around 83% seen only once. The ten largest account for roughly 6.4% of the sample.

Study-wide conclusions, independent of this receptor: The quantity of clinical and demographic metadata differed by source and by participant and was supplied without curation.

The germline V gene supplies CDR1 MNHNS and CDR2 SASEGT. The CDR3 measures 14 amino acids from cysteine to phenylalanine. The read is trimmed to its CDR3 DNA, 42 bases read in frame from base 1. A distance of 11 bases separates the germline ends of V and J, which lose 6 bases and 5 bases respectively. The rearranged chain carries TRBV6-1 and TRBJ1-6, with the identity of the D gene unclear. Sequenced material: peripheral blood. The clonotype comes from a human donor in a cohort sampled during active or convalescent COVID-19. The DNA sequence is as follows: TGTGCCAGCAGCATATATGGCAATAATTCACCCCTCCACTTT. This encodes CASSIYGNNSPLHF.